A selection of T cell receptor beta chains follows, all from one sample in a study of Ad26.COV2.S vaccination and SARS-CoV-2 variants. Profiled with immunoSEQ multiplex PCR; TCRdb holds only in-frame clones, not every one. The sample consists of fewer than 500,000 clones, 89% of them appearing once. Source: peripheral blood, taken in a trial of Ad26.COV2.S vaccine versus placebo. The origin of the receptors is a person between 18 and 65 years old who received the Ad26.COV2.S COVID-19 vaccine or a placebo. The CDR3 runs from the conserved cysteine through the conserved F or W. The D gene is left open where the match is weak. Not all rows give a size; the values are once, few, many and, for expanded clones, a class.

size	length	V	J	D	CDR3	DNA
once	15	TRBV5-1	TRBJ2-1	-	CASSLLDKSLNEQFF	TGCGCCAGCAGCTTGCTGGACAAAAGTCTTAATGAGCAGTTCTTC
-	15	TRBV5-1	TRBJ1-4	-	CASSLGVATNEKLFF	TGCGCCAGCAGCTTGGGGGTCGCAACTAATGAAAAACTGTTTTTT
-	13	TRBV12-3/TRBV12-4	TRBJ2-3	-	CASSITDPHTQYF	TGTGCCAGCAGCATAACAGACCCCCATACGCAGTATTTT
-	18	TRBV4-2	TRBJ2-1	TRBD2	CASSQVGLAGGSGNEQFF	TGTGCCAGCAGCCAAGTAGGACTAGCGGGAGGGTCGGGCAATGAGCAGTTCTTC
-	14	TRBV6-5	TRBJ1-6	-	CASRLLLGGSPLHF	TGTGCCAGCAGGTTATTGTTGGGGGGCTCACCCCTCCACTTT
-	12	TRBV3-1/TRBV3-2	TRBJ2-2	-	CANPSWAGELFF	TGTGCCAACCCCTCGTGGGCCGGGGAGCTGTTTTTT
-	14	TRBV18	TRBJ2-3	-	CASSPKRHTDTQYF	TGTGCCAGCTCACCTAAAAGACATACAGATACGCAGTATTTT
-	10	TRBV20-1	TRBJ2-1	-	CRCGDDEQFF	TGCAGATGCGGGGACGATGAGCAGTTCTTC
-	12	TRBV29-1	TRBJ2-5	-	CSVDPGAETQYF	TGCAGCGTTGATCCGGGGGCCGAGACCCAGTACTTC
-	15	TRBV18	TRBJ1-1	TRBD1	CASSQQGAGGTEAFF	TGTGCCAGCTCGCAACAGGGGGCGGGGGGCACTGAAGCTTTCTTT
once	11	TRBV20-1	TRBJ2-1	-	CSARGIRKQFF	TGCAGTGCCCGAGGGATCCGAAAGCAGTTCTTC
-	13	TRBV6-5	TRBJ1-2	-	CASSSAGNYGYTF	TGTGCCAGCAGTAGCGCAGGGAACTATGGCTACACCTTC
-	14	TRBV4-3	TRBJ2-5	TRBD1	CASSQVQGEETQYF	TGCGCCAGCAGCCAAGTACAGGGGGAAGAGACCCAGTACTTC
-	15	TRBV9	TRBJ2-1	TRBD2	CASTLTSASYNEQFF	TGTGCCAGCACCCTAACTAGCGCCTCCTACAATGAGCAGTTCTTC
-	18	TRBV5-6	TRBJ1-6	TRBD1	CASSPGTGQGARGSPLHF	TGTGCCAGCAGCCCCGGTACGGGACAGGGGGCGCGAGGTTCACCCCTCCACTTT
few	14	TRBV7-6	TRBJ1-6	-	CASSARALNSPLHF	TGTGCCAGCAGCGCCCGGGCCCTTAATTCACCCCTCCACTTT
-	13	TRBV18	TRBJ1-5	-	CASAAGGDQPQHF	TGTGCCAGCGCCGCGGGGGGGGATCAGCCCCAGCATTTT
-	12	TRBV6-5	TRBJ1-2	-	CASTEGREGYTF	TGTGCCAGCACCGAAGGGCGGGAGGGCTACACCTTC
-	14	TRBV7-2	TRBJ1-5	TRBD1	CASSYTGGDQPQHF	TGTGCCAGCAGCTATACAGGGGGCGATCAGCCCCAGCATTTT
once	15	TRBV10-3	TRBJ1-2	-	CAIVENSDRSYGYTF	TGTGCCATCGTCGAAAACTCTGACCGAAGCTATGGCTACACCTTC
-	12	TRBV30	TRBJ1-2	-	CAWSDRYFGYTF	TGTGCCTGGAGTGATCGATACTTTGGCTACACCTTC
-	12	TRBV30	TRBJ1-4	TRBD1	CALTGYDEKLFF	TGTGCCTTGACAGGGTATGATGAAAAACTGTTTTTT
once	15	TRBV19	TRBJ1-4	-	CASSITGRTNEKLFF	TGTGCCAGTAGTATCACAGGGCGAACTAATGAAAAACTGTTTTTT
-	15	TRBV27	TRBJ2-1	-	CASQPGPSRGNEQFF	TGTGCCAGCCAACCGGGACCCTCGAGGGGAAATGAGCAGTTCTTC
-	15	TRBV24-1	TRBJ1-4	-	CATPAGAEANEKLFF	TGTGCCACCCCGGCGGGTGCCGAGGCTAATGAAAAACTGTTTTTT
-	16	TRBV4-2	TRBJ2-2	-	CASSWGLRGNTRELFF	TGTGCCAGCAGCTGGGGACTTAGGGGAAACACCAGGGAGCTGTTTTTT
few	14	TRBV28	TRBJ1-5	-	CASSFGAGGQPQHF	TGTGCCAGCAGTTTTGGGGCAGGCGGTCAGCCCCAGCATTTT
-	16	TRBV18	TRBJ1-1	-	CASSTPSVGWYTEAFF	TGTGCCAGCTCTACTCCAAGTGTAGGCTGGTACACTGAAGCTTTCTTT
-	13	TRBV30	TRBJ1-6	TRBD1	CAWARGLNSPLHF	TGTGCCTGGGCCAGGGGGCTGAATTCACCCCTCCACTTT
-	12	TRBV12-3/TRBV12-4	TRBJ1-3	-	CASSFVGNTIYF	TGTGCCAGCAGTTTTGTTGGAAACACCATATATTTT
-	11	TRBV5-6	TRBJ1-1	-	CASSRGTEAFF	TGTGCCAGCAGTCGCGGTACTGAAGCTTTCTTT
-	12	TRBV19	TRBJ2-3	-	CASSPRERTQYF	TGTGCCAGTAGTCCCCGCGAAAGAACGCAGTATTTT